Listed below are T cell receptor beta chains from one sample, sequenced in a study of T cell changes during pregnancy in multiple sclerosis. The method was immunoSEQ multiplex PCR; TCRdb's version includes in-frame clones alone and lacks a portion of them. Of 55,000 to 70,000 clones listed, 93% are singletons. Sequenced material: peripheral blood, taken after pregnancy. The receptors were gathered from a female donor with multiple sclerosis, enrolled in a pregnancy study. Both conserved end residues are part of each CDR3. The order of the fields is clone size, D gene, V gene, J gene, CDR3 DNA, CDR3 protein. D genes are given only for firm matches. Clone size, where shown, is once, few, many, or a class for clones that have expanded.

-	-	TRBV30	TRBJ1-2	TGTGCCTGGATAGGAACAGCTTATGGCTACACCTTC	CAWIGTAYGYTF
-	-	TRBV5-1	TRBJ2-1	TGCGCCAGCAGATGGTCCAGGGGCTCTGAGCAGTTCTTC	CASRWSRGSEQFF
-	TRBD2	TRBV4-3	TRBJ2-3	TGCGCCAGCAGCCAAGGGGCTAGCGGGCACACAGATACGCAGTATTTT	CASSQGASGHTDTQYF
once	-	TRBV27	TRBJ2-3	TGTGCCAGCAGTTTACGTCCCGTCTACACAGATACGCAGTATTTT	CASSLRPVYTDTQYF
-	-	TRBV27	TRBJ1-5	TGTGCCAGCAGTTTTCGGGGGGATCAGCCCCAGCATTTT	CASSFRGDQPQHF
-	TRBD2	TRBV7-3	TRBJ2-1	TGTGCCAGCAGCTTATCGCCCAGCGGGAGTAACAATGAGCAGTTCTTC	CASSLSPSGSNNEQFF
-	TRBD1	TRBV10-3	TRBJ2-6	TGTGCCATCAGTGAGATACTAACAGGGGCTGGGGCCAACGTCCTGACTTTC	CAISEILTGAGANVLTF
-	-	TRBV7-9	TRBJ2-7	TGTGCCAGCAGCTTAGCAGGCAGGGAAGGTGAGCAGTACTTC	CASSLAGREGEQYF
-	TRBD2	TRBV7-9	TRBJ2-5	TGTGCCAGCAGCCCGCGGGGGACCCAAGAGACCCAGTACTTC	CASSPRGTQETQYF
-	TRBD2	TRBV19	TRBJ2-7	TGTGCCAGTAGCGGGTCCGCGGCGGGGGCCTACGAGCAGTACTTC	CASSGSAAGAYEQYF